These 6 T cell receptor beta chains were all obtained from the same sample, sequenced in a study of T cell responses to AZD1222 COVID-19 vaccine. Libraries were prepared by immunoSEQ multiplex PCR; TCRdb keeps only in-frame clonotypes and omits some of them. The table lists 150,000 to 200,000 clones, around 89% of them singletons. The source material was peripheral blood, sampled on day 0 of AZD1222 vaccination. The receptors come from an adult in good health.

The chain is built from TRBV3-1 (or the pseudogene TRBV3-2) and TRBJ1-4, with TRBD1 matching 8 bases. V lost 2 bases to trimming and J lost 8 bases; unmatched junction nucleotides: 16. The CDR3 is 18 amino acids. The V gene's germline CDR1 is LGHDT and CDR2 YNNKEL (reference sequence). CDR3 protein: CASSQLVTGTGGLEKLFF. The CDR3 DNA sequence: TGTGCCAGCAGCCAATTAGTAACCGGAACAGGGGGTCTGGAAAAACTGTTTTTT.

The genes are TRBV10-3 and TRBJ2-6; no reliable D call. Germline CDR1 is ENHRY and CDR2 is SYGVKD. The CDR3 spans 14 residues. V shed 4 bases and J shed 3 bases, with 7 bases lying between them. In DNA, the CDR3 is TGTGCCATCAGTGGCCAATTTGGGGCCAACGTCCTGACTTTC. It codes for CAISGQFGANVLTF.

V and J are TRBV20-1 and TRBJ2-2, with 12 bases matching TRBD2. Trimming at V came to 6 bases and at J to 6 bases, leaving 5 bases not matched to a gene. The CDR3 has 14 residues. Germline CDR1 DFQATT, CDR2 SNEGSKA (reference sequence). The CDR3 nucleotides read TGCAGTGCCAGTACTAGCGGGAGGTCCGGGGAGCTGTTTTTT. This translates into CSASTSGRSGELFF.

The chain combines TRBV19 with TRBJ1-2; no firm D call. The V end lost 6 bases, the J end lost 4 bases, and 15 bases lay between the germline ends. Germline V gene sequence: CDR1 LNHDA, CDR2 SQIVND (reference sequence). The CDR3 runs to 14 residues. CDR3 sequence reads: CASSPRAATYGYTF. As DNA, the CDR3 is TGTGCCAGTAGCCCCCGGGCCGCGACCTATGGCTACACCTTC.

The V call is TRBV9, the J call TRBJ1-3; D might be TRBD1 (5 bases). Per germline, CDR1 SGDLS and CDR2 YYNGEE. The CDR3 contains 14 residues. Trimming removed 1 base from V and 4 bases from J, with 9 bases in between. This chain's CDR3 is CASSVSTGGNTIYF. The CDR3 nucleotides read TGTGCCAGCAGCGTAAGTACAGGAGGAAACACCATATATTTT.

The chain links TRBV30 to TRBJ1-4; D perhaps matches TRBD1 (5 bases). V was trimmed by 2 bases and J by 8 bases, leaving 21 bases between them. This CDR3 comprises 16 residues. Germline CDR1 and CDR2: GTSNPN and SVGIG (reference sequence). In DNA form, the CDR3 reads TGTGCCTGGAGTCCCGTTCGGGGGAGGAGGCAGGAAAAACTGTTTTTT. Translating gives CAWSPVRGRRQEKLFF.